This TCR beta chain was sequenced for a study of blood T cell repertoires in COVID-19. Study at large: Some COVID-19 samples were acute and others convalescent; all came from the United States, Italy and Spain. Sample material is recorded as cDNA or gDNA derived from T cells, B-cell-depleted T cells, or PBMCs.

As processed by the authors: It was from reference gene primer amplification that nucleated cell counts were estimated. Clones were read by immunoSEQ multiplex PCR, and TCRdb kept only the in-frame ones, dropping some. D and trimming were read from the DNA, whereas the V and J calls and clone size are those reported in that table. The sample records hundreds of thousands of clones, 70% to 90% being singletons. Input material: peripheral blood. This TCR was sampled from an elderly man with acute or convalescent COVID-19.

The CDR3 reads CASGGITEAFF. The CDR3 DNA follows: TGTGCAAGCGGGGGGATCACTGAAGCTTTCTTT. The rearrangement links TRBV28 to TRBJ1-1, with a possible D match to TRBD1 (5 bases). The germline CDR1 and CDR2 sequences are MDHEN and SYDVKM. The CDR3 is 11 amino acids.